The T cell receptor beta chain described here comes from a study of low-dose radiotherapy and immunotherapy resistance in tumors. Study as a whole: Ipilimumab 1 mg/kg every six weeks, together with nivolumab 240 mg every two weeks, was given intravenously to patients.

This clonotype was observed at least ten times. Germline-derived CDR1 and CDR2 are LGHNA and YNFKEQ. There are 17 residues in the CDR3. The V gene end was trimmed by 0 bases and the J gene end by 2 bases; junction bases not matched to a gene: 4. Time point indicated: before trial treatment. Alpha and beta chains were covered, as first-strand cDNA relied on TRAV- and TRBV-specific primers. The authors amplified TCRs for about 20 PCR cycles with a constant-region primer and a V-primer adapter. TCRdb analysed the reads with MiXCR anew, one entry per CDR3 protein. The data show some 71,000 distinct CDR3 sequences, with approximately 31% seen just once and 11% held by the top ten.

The sequence came from a female donor with ovarian cancer. The sequencing here drew on PBMCs, taken before treatment. The rearrangement uses TRBV4-2 and TRBJ2-2; the match to TRBD2 covers 9 bases. CDR3 in DNA: TGTGCCAGCAGCCAAGACCTAGCGGGATACAACACCGGGGAGCTGTTTTTT. It yields the protein CASSQDLAGYNTGELFF.